The 19 T cell receptor beta chains reported below all come from one sample, sequenced in a study of blood T cell repertoires in COVID-19. Method: immunoSEQ multiplex PCR; TCRdb's copy keeps in-frame clones and lacks some. The data contain 110,000 or so clones, around 84% of them singletons. The sample taken for sequencing was peripheral blood. These receptors originate from a man aged 40-50 years with acute or convalescent COVID-19.

This sequence joins TRBV6-1 and TRBJ1-1; D may be TRBD1 (6 bases). Germline V gene data show CDR1 as MNHNS and CDR2 as SASEGT. The CDR3 totals 18 residues. The V and J ends lost 4 bases and 1 base respectively, with 22 bases between them. CDR3 in DNA: TGTGCCAGCAGTGGGAGATTGGTGGGAGGGGGGCCGAACACTGAAGCTTTCTTT. As protein: CASSGRLVGGGPNTEAFF.

This clone appeared a single time. The chain is built from TRBV4-1 and TRBJ2-2; D may be TRBD2 (5 bases). This CDR3 is built from 16 residues. The V gene lost 1 base and the J gene lost 2 bases, with 11 bases spanning the gap. Looked up from germline, CDR1 is MGHRA and CDR2 is YSYEKL. This CDR3 reads CASSQVLATNTGELFF. The CDR3 bases are TGCGCCAGCAGCCAAGTGCTAGCCACCAACACCGGGGAGCTGTTTTTT.

The chain uses TRBV24-1 and TRBJ2-1; 9 bases match TRBD1. Per germline, CDR1 KGHDR and CDR2 SFDVKD. The CDR3 has 15 residues. V lost 5 bases, J lost 1 base, and 2 bases stayed unmatched. The CDR3 is CATSAGQGSYNEQFF. In nucleotides, the CDR3 is TGTGCCACCAGTGCAGGACAGGGGTCCTACAATGAGCAGTTCTTC.

The chain couples TRBV5-1 to TRBJ1-6; unclear D gene. The CDR3 loop spans 14 amino acids. In germline, CDR1 is SGHRS, CDR2 YFSETQ. Trimming cost V 0 bases and J 5 bases, with 6 bases left between them. CDR3 sequence reads: CASSLGGDNSPLHF. As DNA, the CDR3 is TGCGCCAGCAGCTTGGGCGGGGATAATTCACCCCTCCACTTT.

This clone appeared a single time. This rearrangement joins TRBV20-1 to TRBJ2-3; tentative D call: TRBD1 (5 bases). Trimming took off 3 bases at V and 3 bases at J, with 19 bases between the two ends. Germline CDR1 DFQATT, CDR2 SNEGSKA (reference sequence). CDR3 length: 16 residues. CDR3 protein: CSASYGEGEGTDTQYF. As DNA, the CDR3 is TGCAGTGCTAGTTATGGGGAAGGGGAAGGTACAGATACGCAGTATTTT.

CDR3 region: CATSDAPGQEGEQFF. The CDR3 DNA is TGTGCCACCAGTGATGCGCCGGGACAGGAGGGTGAGCAGTTCTTC. The chain links TRBV24-1 to TRBJ2-1; 8 positions match TRBD1. V was pared by 3 bases and J by 9 bases, with 9 bases of the junction left unmatched. Germline-derived CDR1 and CDR2 are KGHDR and SFDVKD. The CDR3 is made up of 15 amino acids.

The chain employs TRBV15 and TRBJ1-5, with D possibly matching TRBD1 (5 bases). There are 15 residues in the CDR3. The V gene's germline CDR1 is LNHNV and CDR2 YYDKDF (reference sequence). With 1 base removed from V and 0 bases from J, the gap between germline ends came to 7 bases. The DNA of the CDR3 is TGTGCCACCAGCAGAGCAGGGTCTAGCAATCAGCCCCAGCATTTT. This encodes CATSRAGSSNQPQHF.

V and J are TRBV5-6 and TRBJ1-2, with 9 bases that match TRBD1. Germline lookup yields CDR1 SGHDT and CDR2 YYEEEE. V gave up 8 bases and J gave up 7 bases; unmatched junction bases: 9. The CDR3 extends over 13 amino acids. The CDR3 sequence is CASTTGGFAGYTF. The CDR3 DNA sequence: TGTGCCAGTACAACAGGGGGCTTTGCTGGCTACACCTTC.

This clone was counted once. The genes are TRBV7-8 and TRBJ1-1; D perhaps matches TRBD1 (5 bases). V lost 8 bases and J lost 2, with 18 bases in between. CDR1 and CDR2 from the germline V gene are SGHVS and FQNEAQ. CDR3 length: 15 amino acids. CDR3 protein: CASCQQSGLNTEAFF. The CDR3 DNA reads as TGTGCCAGCTGCCAACAGTCGGGACTCAACACTGAAGCTTTCTTT.

V is TRBV2 and J is TRBJ1-1; 7 bases align to TRBD1. Germline-derived CDR1 and CDR2 are SNHLY and FYNNEI. Germline trimming cut 6 bases from V and 11 bases from J; bases unmatched to any gene: 12. CDR3 size: 13 residues. In DNA form, the CDR3 reads TGTGCCAGCAGGGGGACAGCTCAGGGGCCGGCTTTCTTT. Translating gives CASRGTAQGPAFF. The variable domain in full, with the rest retrieved from reference TRBV2 and TRBJ1-1, is EPEVTQTPSHQVTQMGQEVILRCVPISNHLYFYWYRQILGQKVEFLVSFYNNEISEKSEIFDDQFSVERPDGSNFTLKIRSTKLEDSAMYFCASRGTAQGPAFFGQGTRLTVV.

The chain recombines TRBV2 with TRBJ2-3; 7 bases match TRBD2. This CDR3 is built from 16 residues. With V trimmed by 3 bases and J by 0 bases, 6 bases remained unmatched. Germline lookup yields CDR1 SNHLY and CDR2 FYNNEI. CDR3 sequence (DNA): TGTGCCAGCAGTGATTTAGCGGGCTTTAGCACAGATACGCAGTATTTT. Its translation: CASSDLAGFSTDTQYF. Using reference TRBV2 and TRBJ2-3 for the parts outside the CDR3, the full variable domain is EPEVTQTPSHQVTQMGQEVILRCVPISNHLYFYWYRQILGQKVEFLVSFYNNEISEKSEIFDDQFSVERPDGSNFTLKIRSTKLEDSAMYFCASSDLAGFSTDTQYFGPGTRLTVL.

The rearrangement uses TRBV12-3 or TRBV12-4 and TRBJ2-6; D unresolved. The CDR3 has 13 amino acids. The V and J ends lost 7 bases and 3 bases respectively, with 7 bases between them. The CDR3 sequence: CASKNSGANVLTF. CDR3 bases: TGTGCCAGCAAAAATAGTGGGGCCAACGTCCTGACTTTC.

This rearrangement joins TRBV5-5 to TRBJ1-2; 7 bases line up with TRBD1. Per germline, CDR1 SGHKS and CDR2 YYEKEE (reference sequence). CDR3 length: 15 amino acids. With 1 base clipped from V and 1 base from J, the junction kept 4 bases outside the gene matches. CDR3 DNA sequence: TGTGCCAGCAGCTTGTCAGGGGGGCATAACTATGGCTACACCTTC. It is translated as CASSLSGGHNYGYTF.

The chain links TRBV4-2 to TRBJ1-2, with 10 bases fitting TRBD1. Germline CDR1 LGHNA, CDR2 YNFKEQ. The CDR3 covers 15 residues. The junction had 5 bases not matched to a gene; V was cut back by 0 bases and J by 7 bases. The CDR3 nucleotides read TGTGCCAGCAGCCAAGAAGGGACAGGGGCGCGTGGCTACACCTTC. This encodes CASSQEGTGARGYTF.

This chain connects TRBV7-9 to TRBJ2-7; D is possibly TRBD1 (6 bases). The germline CDR1 and CDR2 sequences are SEHNR and FQNEAQ (reference sequence). V was pared by 4 bases and J by 1 base, with 11 bases between. The CDR3 is 14 residues long. The CDR3 nucleotides read TGTGCCAGCAGCTACGGGACACTATCCTACGAGCAGTACTTC. Its protein is CASSYGTLSYEQYF. Filled out from reference TRBV7-9 and TRBJ2-7, the complete variable domain reads DTGVSQNPRHKITKRGQNVTFRCDPISEHNRLYWYRQTLGQGPEFLTYFQNEAQLEKSRLLSDRFSAERPKGSFSTLEIQRTEQGDSAMYLCASSYGTLSYEQYFGPGTRLTVT.

V gene TRBV11-3 combines with J gene TRBJ1-1, with TRBD1 identical over 7 bases. CDR3 length: 13 amino acids. The germline CDR1 and CDR2 sequences are SGHNT and YENEEA. V shed 5 bases, J shed 3 bases, and the junction held 3 bases outside the gene matches. The DNA for the CDR3 is TGTGCCAGCAGCCCAGGGGGAGACACTGAAGCTTTCTTT. It specifies CASSPGGDTEAFF.

V gene TRBV2 combines with J gene TRBJ1-5; a possible D gene is TRBD1 (6 bases). The CDR3 loop spans 14 amino acids. Germline assignment: CDR1 SNHLY and CDR2 FYNNEI. The V and J ends lost 4 bases and 8 bases respectively, with 15 bases between them. The CDR3 reads CASSGSGGPEPQHF. CDR3 nucleotides: TGTGCCAGCAGTGGTAGCGGGGGCCCGGAGCCCCAGCATTTT.

The J gene is TRBJ2-2, the V gene TRBV5-1, with D hard to call. Germline V gene sequence: CDR1 SGHRS, CDR2 YFSETQ. V lost 0 bases and J 3 bases, leaving 9 bases between the germline ends. CDR3 length: 15 amino acids. CDR3 sequence reads: CASSLGVKDTGELFF. The CDR3 bases are TGCGCCAGCAGCTTGGGAGTAAAAGACACCGGGGAGCTGTTTTTT. The whole variable domain, remainder taken from reference TRBV5-1 and TRBJ2-2, is KAGVTQTPRYLIKTRGQQVTLSCSPISGHRSVSWYQQTPGQGLQFLFEYFSETQRNKGNFPGRFSGRQFSNSRSEMNVSTLELGDSALYLCASSLGVKDTGELFFGEGSRLTVL.

The chain is built from TRBV7-9 and TRBJ1-2; D not resolved. CDR1 is SEHNR and CDR2 is FQNEAQ in the germline V gene (reference sequence). The V end lost 1 base, the J end lost 8 bases, and 11 bases lay between the germline ends. CDR3 length: 13 residues. This CDR3 reads CASSLDVRVGYTF. DNA of the CDR3: TGTGCCAGCAGCTTAGACGTTCGGGTGGGCTACACCTTC.